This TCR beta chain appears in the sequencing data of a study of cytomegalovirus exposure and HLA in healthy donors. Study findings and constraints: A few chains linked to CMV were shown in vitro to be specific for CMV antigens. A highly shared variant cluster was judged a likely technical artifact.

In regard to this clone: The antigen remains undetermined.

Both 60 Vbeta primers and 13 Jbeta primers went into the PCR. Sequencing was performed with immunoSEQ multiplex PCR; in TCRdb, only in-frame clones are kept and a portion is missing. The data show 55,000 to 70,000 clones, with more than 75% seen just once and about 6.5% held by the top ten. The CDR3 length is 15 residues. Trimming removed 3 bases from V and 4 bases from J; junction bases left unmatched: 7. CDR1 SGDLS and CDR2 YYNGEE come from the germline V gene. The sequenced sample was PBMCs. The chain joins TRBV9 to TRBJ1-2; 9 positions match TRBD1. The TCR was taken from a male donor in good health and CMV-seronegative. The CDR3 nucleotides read TGTGCCAGCAGCGATGGGGACAGGGAACTCTATGGCTACACCTTC. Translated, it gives CASSDGDRELYGYTF.